This TCR beta chain was sequenced in a study of relationships among human T cell subsets (dated by TCRdb to the early 2010s). General notes on the study: Sequencing was performed on eight distinct blood T cell populations: pan T, CD8 cytotoxic, regulatory, Th1, Th2, naive plus transitional, activated and memory cells.

Libraries were made using multiplex PCR. This sample was sequenced with a 454 GS FLX. TCR alpha and beta CDR3 regions were amplified from mRNA by semiquantitative ARM-PCR. ARM-PCR used tagged nested gene-specific primers, after which communal superprimers carried out exponential amplification. Before the first-round PCR products went through the second amplification round, exonuclease was used to remove the nested primers. The amplicons were sequenced on the 454 platform, which can rapidly sequence millions of DNA fragments without cloning bias. A read was counted as effective if the read could be mapped to both V and J germline segments. The study's own analysis went as follows. IRmap was used to assign reads to germline V, D and J segments, and IRmap relies on pyromap, a Smith-Waterman modification adapted to 454 sequencing errors. Cutoffs set at the 99th percentile of alignment scores from simulated random sequences were applied to filter D-beta assignments. CDR3 was defined as the amino acids lying between the conserved V-segment Y[YFLI]C motif and the J-segment [FW]GXGT motif. Repertoire diversity was estimated with a compound Poisson process model previously applied to large-scale EST data. A procedure for detecting cross-contamination was used to argue that sample contamination was not the source of the shared CDR3s. TCRdb reanalyzed the raw reads on its own, using fastp at Q25 for trimming and MiXCR for clone calling, and kept in-frame beta chains. Rows with one shared CDR3 protein collapse into an entry with the most common genes and DNA. V and J calls and clone size were set by TCRdb, not the authors. This sample has 2,800 or so distinct CDR3 sequences in its table, and around 80% of those were observed once. Of the sample, around 17% falls within the top ten clones.

Results the study describes overall, beyond this receptor: While more than 60% of CD8+ cytotoxic sequences came from clones with more than 100 reads, the regulatory and Th2 subsets had few clones of that kind. V, D and J usage, CDR3 length and N-nucleotide additions showed no statistically significant differences among the seven subsets. T cell counts went unrecorded for a couple of pan T samples, which were processed alongside pan B cells. Substantial sharing of CDR3s among Th1, Th2 and regulatory T cells was interpreted as suggestive of stochastic cell fate choices. A CD4+CD8+ double-positive population could not be ruled out by the bead-based sorting.

Reading from cysteine to phenylalanine, the CDR3 counts 16 amino acids. Just CDR3 DNA is preserved here, 48 bases in frame from base 1. CDR1 and CDR2 are drawn from the germline V gene: SGHVS, FQNEAQ. The V end gives up 5 bases and the J end 1 base, leaving 1 base in the junction not matched to a gene. About this clonotype: Its antigen is currently not known. No clone much larger than this one lies a single base away; base qualities are absent.

To isolate the T cell subsets, Miltenyi superparamagnetic beads coated with subset-specific monoclonal antibodies were used. All T cell populations were isolated from peripheral blood. Mononuclear cells were obtained from whole blood by Ficoll separation, and monocytes were then depleted with anti-CD14 microbeads. The isolated cell populations were resuspended in RNAprotect reagent immediately. In general terms, the pan T sample was made up of CD3+ T cells. In this chain, TRBV7-8 is recombined with TRBJ2-1, with 14 bases matching TRBD2. The TCR sequence derives from a man aged 40-50 years in good health. The specimen was total T cells sorted from blood. In light of the paper, this sample's cell subset or site label describes: CD3+ T cells in general. The DNA reads TGTGCCAGCAGCCGGACTAGCGGGAGGTCCTACAATGAGCAGTTCTTC. Its coded protein is CASSRTSGRSYNEQFF.